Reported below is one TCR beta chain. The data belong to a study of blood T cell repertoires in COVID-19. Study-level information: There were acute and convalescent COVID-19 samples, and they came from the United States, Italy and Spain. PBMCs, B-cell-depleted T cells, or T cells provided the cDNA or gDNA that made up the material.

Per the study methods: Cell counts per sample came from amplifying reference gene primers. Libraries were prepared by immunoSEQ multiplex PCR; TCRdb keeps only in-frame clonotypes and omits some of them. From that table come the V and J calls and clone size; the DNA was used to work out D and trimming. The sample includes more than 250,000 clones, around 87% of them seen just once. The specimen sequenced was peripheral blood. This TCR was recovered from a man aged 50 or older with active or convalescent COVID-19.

CDR3 in DNA: TGCGCCAGCACCCCAGAGGGCAGGGGATATAGCAATCAGCCCCAGCATTTT. Amino acids: CASTPEGRGYSNQPQHF. The rearrangement links TRBV23-1 to TRBJ1-5; weak D call: TRBD1 (6 bases). TRBV23-1 is classed as an ORF, of uncertain function. This CDR3 is 17 amino acids long. Trimming left V 7 bases short and J 0 bases short, with 19 bases between.